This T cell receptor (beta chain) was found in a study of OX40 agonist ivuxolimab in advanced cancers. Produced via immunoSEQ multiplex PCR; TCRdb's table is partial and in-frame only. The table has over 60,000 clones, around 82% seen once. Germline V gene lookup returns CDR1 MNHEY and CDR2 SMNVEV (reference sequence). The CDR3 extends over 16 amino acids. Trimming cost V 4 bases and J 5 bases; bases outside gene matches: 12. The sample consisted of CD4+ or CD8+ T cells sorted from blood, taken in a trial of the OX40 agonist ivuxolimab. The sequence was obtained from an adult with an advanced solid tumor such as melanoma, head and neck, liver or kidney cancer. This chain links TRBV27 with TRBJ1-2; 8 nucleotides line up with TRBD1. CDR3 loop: CASSSIGQGNQYGYTF. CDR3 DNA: TGTGCCAGCAGTTCAATAGGACAGGGTAATCAATATGGCTACACCTTC.